The T cell receptor (beta chain) under discussion was sequenced for a study of CD8 T cells in ankylosing spondylitis. Findings of the study overall: Past research had described some motif variants in reactive arthritis synovial fluid and blood. Matched ankylosing spondylitis synovial fluid reportedly showed significant enrichment of disease-linked clones. Seemingly characteristic of ankylosing spondylitis blood was a TCR beta motif consisting of 7 or 8 highly homologous variants.

This clonotype was counted only a few times. The target antigen is unknown. Libraries for TCR beta were made by quantitative 5'-RACE with molecular barcodes. TCRdb analysed the 5' RACE reads with MiXCR anew, one entry per CDR3 protein. The sample lists 350,000 to 450,000 distinct CDR3 sequences; 26% were seen once. The germline V gene encodes CDR1 SGHDT and CDR2 YYEEEE. V dropped 4 bases and J dropped 2 bases, with 12 bases sitting between them. The CDR3 loop spans 14 amino acids. Sequencing input: blood, either unsorted or a sorted T cell fraction (not recorded which). This TCR was sampled from a male donor with ankylosing spondylitis. The rearrangement links TRBV5-6 to TRBJ1-1; maybe TRBD1 (6 bases). The CDR3 reads CASSKRGVNTEAFF. CDR3 coding DNA: TGTGCCAGCAGCAAGAGGGGGGTAAACACTGAAGCTTTCTTT.